This TCR beta chain stems from a study of blood T cell repertoires in COVID-19. Study summary: COVID-19 samples, acute and convalescent, were from the United States, Italy and Spain. Sample material is recorded as cDNA or gDNA derived from T cells, B-cell-depleted T cells, or PBMCs.

In the authors' methods: Amplification from reference gene primers served as the basis for estimated nucleated cell counts. The table came from immunoSEQ multiplex PCR; TCRdb's copy has only in-frame clones and leaves some out. Clonal size and the V and J genes are those of that table, whereas D and trimming came from the DNA. The sample records about 92,000 clones, 70% to 85% being singletons. Deletions cut 3 bases from V and 5 bases from J, with 19 bases between. The CDR3 loop spans 17 amino acids. The germline gives CDR1 MDHEN, CDR2 SYDVKM. What was sequenced was peripheral blood. The chain recombines TRBV28 with TRBJ1-4; possible D gene TRBD1, 6 bases. This clonotype was obtained from a woman aged 55 to 70 in a cohort sampled during active or convalescent COVID-19. CDR3 bases: TGTGCCAGCAGTTTGGTCGCCGGAGGACAGCCAAATGAAAAACTGTTTTTT. This encodes CASSLVAGGQPNEKLFF.